The next 28 T cell receptor beta chains were all read from a single sample in a study of a mutant IDH1 vaccine in newly diagnosed glioma (dated by TCRdb to the early 2020s). The library came from the immunoSEQ multiplex PCR assay. TCRdb's version of the immuneACCESS table is confined to in-frame rearrangements and falls short of the full clone set. An unresolved V gene accounts for under half of the shortfall where checked; the remainder is of unknown origin. The sample contains about 61,000 clones, roughly 80% of them found a single time. Roughly 5.7% of the sample rests with the top ten. The time point label for this specimen denotes: week 11, during vaccination. Each vaccine dose, consisting of 300 ug of a 20-mer mutant IDH1 peptide in Montanide, was administered subcutaneously with topical imiquimod. These TCRs' antigens remain unknown. The specimen comprised PBMCs, sampled from a glioma patient whose treatment included an IDH1 peptide vaccine. The receptors here all came from a man aged 50 or older with glioma.

V usage is TRBV7-9 and J usage is TRBJ1-2, with TRBD1 identical over 7 bases. V lost 2 bases to trimming and J lost 2 bases; unmatched junction nucleotides: 5. Germline values: CDR1 SEHNR, CDR2 FQNEAQ (reference sequence). This CDR3 comprises 15 residues. DNA of the CDR3: TGTGCCAGCAGCTTATCCACAGGGGCCAACTATGGCTACACCTTC. Its translation is CASSLSTGANYGYTF.

The rearrangement links TRBV30 to TRBJ1-2, with a tentative D call TRBD1 (6 bases). The CDR3 runs to 12 residues. Trimming left V 6 bases short and J 8 bases short, with 16 bases between. From germline, CDR1 is GTSNPN and CDR2 SVGIG (reference sequence). As DNA, the CDR3 is TGTGCCTGTGGCGGGGGCGCAGAAGGCTACACCTTC. Amino acid sequence: CACGGGAEGYTF.

The chain is built from TRBV4-2 and TRBJ1-3; perhaps TRBD1 as D (5 bases). The CDR3 length is 14 residues. Germline V CDR1 and CDR2: LGHNA, YNFKEQ. Trimming pared 3 bases from V and 9 bases from J, leaving 15 bases between. The CDR3 loop reads CASSHEQGDGTIYF. As DNA, the CDR3 is TGTGCCAGCAGCCACGAGCAGGGTGATGGCACCATATATTTT.

The V call is TRBV7-2, the J call TRBJ1-4, with D unclear. The CDR3 runs 15 residues. Trimming took off 1 base at V and 6 bases at J, with 12 bases between the two ends. Germline-derived CDR1 and CDR2 are SGHTA and FQGNSA. CDR3: CASSLGSGVDEKLFF. Here the CDR3 DNA reads TGTGCCAGCAGCTTAGGATCCGGGGTTGATGAAAAACTGTTTTTT.

This chain joins TRBV5-6 and TRBJ1-5; 7 bases align to TRBD1. Germline V CDR1 and CDR2: SGHDT, YYEEEE. CDR3 length equals 12 residues. V lost 2 bases, J lost 9 bases, and 2 bases stayed unmatched. The CDR3 loop reads CASSLNRGPQHF. The CDR3 coding sequence is TGTGCCAGCAGCTTAAACAGGGGGCCCCAGCATTTT.

Comment on this clone: The junction differs from germline at one of its ends, possibly a read error. The chain recombines TRBV14 with TRBJ1-1; no clear D gene. Looked up from germline, CDR1 is SGHDN and CDR2 is FVKESK. This CDR3 has 14 residues. The CDR3 reads CASSQELGNAEAFF. For the CDR3, the DNA is TGTGCCAGCAGCCAAGAGCTCGGGAACGCTGAAGCTTTCTTT. The full variable domain, with the rest looked up from reference TRBV14 and TRBJ1-1, is EAGVTQFPSHSVIEKGQTVTLRCDPISGHDNLYWYRRVMGKEIKFLLHFVKESKQDESGMPNNRFLAERTGGTYSTLKVQPAELEDSGVYFCASSQELGNAEAFFGQGTRLTVV.

The rearrangement links TRBV19 to TRBJ1-5; 8 positions match TRBD1. Losses at the gene ends were 9 bases for V and 3 bases for J; bases not matched to a gene: 4. Germline V gene lookup returns CDR1 LNHDA and CDR2 SQIVND (reference sequence). There are 13 residues in the CDR3. The CDR3 coding sequence is TGTGCCAGCAGGACAGGGATCAATCAGCCCCAGCATTTT. It encodes CASRTGINQPQHF.

This clone was detected a few times. This chain joins TRBV27 and TRBJ1-2, with D possibly TRBD1 on 5 matching bases. Per germline, CDR1 MNHEY and CDR2 SMNVEV (reference sequence). V was cut by 0 bases and J by 4 bases, with 21 bases left in between. This CDR3 comprises 18 residues. DNA of the CDR3: TGTGCCAGCAGTTTATCCCCCCTTAACCTGTTGGGGGGCTATGGCTACACCTTC. Amino acids: CASSLSPLNLLGGYGYTF.

This clone was counted once. The chain uses TRBV19 and TRBJ2-7; D ambiguous. The CDR3 totals 14 residues. Trimming took off 10 bases at V and 1 base at J, with 17 bases between the two ends. The V gene's germline CDR1 is LNHDA and CDR2 SQIVND (reference sequence). The CDR3 DNA follows: TGTGCCACCTCTAGGCAGTCCCAGTCCTACGAGCAGTACTTC. Encoded protein: CATSRQSQSYEQYF. The full variable domain, its missing parts supplied by reference TRBV19 and TRBJ2-7, is DGGITQSPKYLFRKEGQNVTLSCEQNLNHDAMYWYRQDPGQGLRLIYYSQIVNDFQKGDIAEGYSVSREKKESFPLTVTSAQKNPTAFYLCATSRQSQSYEQYFGPGTRLTVT.

The chain links TRBV30 to TRBJ1-6, with TRBD1 matching 9 bases. V trimming: 3 bases; J trimming: 9 bases; junction bases outside the gene matches: 12. Germline CDR1 reads GTSNPN; CDR2 reads SVGIG (reference sequence). The CDR3 is 16 residues long. CDR3 sequence reads: CAWRGITGGESSPLHF. CDR3 DNA sequence: TGTGCCTGGAGAGGTATAACAGGGGGCGAAAGTTCACCCCTCCACTTT.

V usage is TRBV6-6 and J usage is TRBJ1-5; unclear D gene. The V and J ends lost 2 bases and 3 bases respectively, with 8 bases between them. Germline CDR1 is MNHNY and CDR2 is SVGAGI (reference sequence). CDR3 length: 14 amino acids. CDR3 amino acids: CASSYGGFNQPQHF. CDR3 coding DNA: TGTGCCAGCAGTTACGGAGGGTTCAATCAGCCCCAGCATTTT.

The J gene is TRBJ2-7, the V gene TRBV5-6; D gene ambiguous. V lost 0 bases, J lost 4 bases, and 5 bases lay in between. Per the germline V gene, CDR1 is SGHDT and CDR2 is YYEEEE. The CDR3 loop spans 12 amino acids. CDR3 residues: CASSLATYEQYF. For the CDR3, the DNA is TGTGCCAGCAGCTTGGCTACGTACGAGCAGTACTTC. Variable domain in full (rest from reference TRBV5-6 and TRBJ2-7): DAGVTQSPTHLIKTRGQQVTLRCSPKSGHDTVSWYQQALGQGPQFIFQYYEEEERQRGNFPDRFSGHQFPNYSSELNVNALLLGDSALYLCASSLATYEQYFGPGTRLTVT.

This chain uses TRBV5-1 with TRBJ2-7; weak D call: TRBD2 (5 bases). From germline, CDR1 is SGHRS and CDR2 YFSETQ. The ends were cut back, 4 bases at V and 2 bases at J, with 7 bases in the middle. CDR3 length: 12 residues. The CDR3 nucleotides are TGCGCCAGCAGCCCCGGGACCTACGAGCAGTACTTC. As protein: CASSPGTYEQYF.

This clone was found once. CDR3 loop: CASSPSGRSSYEQYF. CDR3 nucleotide sequence: TGTGCCAGCTCACCATCGGGTAGGAGCTCCTACGAGCAGTACTTC. The chain has TRBV18 and TRBJ2-7; D remains ambiguous. This CDR3 is 15 amino acids long. Trimming stripped 2 bases from V and 0 bases from J, with 11 bases between. Germline lookup yields CDR1 KGHSH and CDR2 LQKENI.

The chain carries TRBV4-1 and TRBJ2-7; 9 bases are a match to TRBD1. The V and J ends lost 1 base and 2 bases, in that order; junction bases with no gene match: 3. The CDR3 sequence is 15 residues long. Germline values: CDR1 MGHRA, CDR2 YSYEKL. In nucleotides, the CDR3 is TGCGCCAGCAGCCAAGCCGGGACAGGGACCTACGAGCAGTACTTC. Its translation is CASSQAGTGTYEQYF.

By sample fraction, this clone is medium-sized. Within the sample, other DNA sequences also encode this same CDR3. The chain uses TRBV9 and TRBJ1-4, with 8 bases aligning to TRBD1. This CDR3 spans 16 amino acids. Germline lookup yields CDR1 SGDLS and CDR2 YYNGEE. The V segment lost 4 bases and the J segment 3 bases; nucleotides outside the gene matches: 8. The CDR3 DNA is TGTGCCAGCAGCCCTGGACAGGGCGCAGCTAATGAAAAACTGTTTTTT. Amino acids: CASSPGQGAANEKLFF.

The chain employs TRBV5-1 and TRBJ2-5; D might be TRBD1 (5 bases). The CDR3 totals 14 residues. V shed 2 bases and J shed 0 bases, with 8 bases lying between them. Germline values: CDR1 SGHRS, CDR2 YFSETQ. The CDR3 loop reads CASSLDSNQETQYF. The CDR3 nucleotides are TGCGCCAGCAGCTTAGACAGCAACCAAGAGACCCAGTACTTC.

The rearrangement links TRBV6-1 to TRBJ2-5; the D gene is possibly TRBD2 (7 bases). Germline V gene sequence: CDR1 MNHNS, CDR2 SASEGT. V shed 10 bases and J shed 4 bases, with 19 bases lying between them. CDR3 size: 14 residues. This CDR3 reads CATNWEGRGETQYF. The CDR3, as DNA: TGTGCCACCAACTGGGAGGGCAGGGGAGAGACCCAGTACTTC.

This clone was counted a single time. This chain links TRBV4-1 with TRBJ2-1; D possibly corresponds to TRBD1 (6 bases). Looked up from germline, CDR1 is MGHRA and CDR2 is YSYEKL. The CDR3 covers 15 residues. V lost 1 base, J lost 4 bases, and 11 bases lay in between. The CDR3 DNA is TGCGCCAGCAGCCAAGCCCCCCAGGGGTACAATGAGCAGTTCTTC. It codes for CASSQAPQGYNEQFF.

CDR3 nucleotide sequence: TGTGCCAGCAGCGTAGCAGGGATTGGAAACACCATATATTTT. It translates to CASSVAGIGNTIYF. This chain links TRBV9 with TRBJ1-3, with D perhaps TRBD1 (5 bases). The length of the CDR3 is 14 residues. V was clipped by 0 bases and J by 3 bases, with 7 bases between them. Per the germline V gene, CDR1 is SGDLS and CDR2 is YYNGEE.

V and J are TRBV6-6 and TRBJ1-6; D call uncertain. This CDR3 comprises 15 residues. Germline V gene lookup returns CDR1 MNHNY and CDR2 SVGAGI (reference sequence). The V gene lost 2 bases and the J gene lost 8 bases, with 13 bases spanning the gap. CDR3 coding DNA: TGTGCCAGCAGTTACCGTTCGGCGGGAGATTCACCCCTCCACTTT. Translated: CASSYRSAGDSPLHF.

The rearrangement links TRBV11-2 to TRBJ2-2, with TRBD1 as a possible D gene (6 bases). The CDR3 loop spans 15 amino acids. The germline V and J ends were trimmed by 5 bases and 7 bases, with 17 bases remaining between them. Germline loops: CDR1 SGHAT, CDR2 FQNNGV. The CDR3 region has the DNA TGTGCCAGCAGCCCAAGGGGACATAGGTACGGGGAGCTGTTTTTT. Residues: CASSPRGHRYGELFF.

The rearrangement links TRBV4-3 to TRBJ2-7; maybe TRBD2 (6 bases). V dropped 1 base and J dropped 4 bases, with 14 bases sitting between them. The CDR3 runs 15 residues. Germline CDR1 is LGHNA and CDR2 is YSLEER. CDR3: CASSQVRGSTYEQYF. For the CDR3, the DNA is TGCGCCAGCAGCCAAGTTCGGGGGTCTACGTACGAGCAGTACTTC.

Here the CDR3 reads CASSLEGRGGSTEAFF. The CDR3, as DNA: TGCGCCAGCAGCTTGGAGGGCAGGGGTGGTAGCACTGAAGCTTTCTTT. J is TRBJ1-1 and V is TRBV5-1; a possible D gene is TRBD1 (6 bases). CDR1 and CDR2 from the germline V gene are SGHRS and YFSETQ. Trimming left V 0 bases short and J 4 bases short, with 16 bases between. CDR3 length: 16 amino acids. Combining the CDR3 with reference TRBV5-1 and TRBJ1-1 gives the whole variable domain KAGVTQTPRYLIKTRGQQVTLSCSPISGHRSVSWYQQTPGQGLQFLFEYFSETQRNKGNFPGRFSGRQFSNSRSEMNVSTLELGDSALYLCASSLEGRGGSTEAFFGQGTRLTVV.

The chain employs TRBV7-9 and TRBJ1-2; 7 bases are shared with TRBD1. CDR1 and CDR2 from the germline V gene are SEHNR and FQNEAQ (reference sequence). The J segment lost 8 bases and the V segment lost 4 bases, leaving 1 base of the junction unmatched. CDR3 length: 11 residues. CDR3 sequence (DNA): TGTGCCAGCAGCTCAGGGGGGGGCTACACCTTC. This sequence encodes CASSSGGGYTF.

This clone was seen more than once but under ten times. CDR3 in DNA: TGTGCCAGCAGTGAAGGTGGCCAGATTACGGGCTACACCTTC. As protein: CASSEGGQITGYTF. The chain links TRBV2 to TRBJ1-2; no definite D call. CDR3 length: 14 amino acids. Between the trimmed V and J ends, which lost 1 base and 8 bases, there was a span of 14 bases. Germline assignment: CDR1 SNHLY and CDR2 FYNNEI.

Only one count was recorded for this clone. J is TRBJ2-1 and V is TRBV10-3; perhaps TRBD2 as D (6 bases). Trimming took off 7 bases at V and 5 bases at J, with 12 bases between the two ends. Looked up from germline, CDR1 is ENHRY and CDR2 is SYGVKD. The CDR3 spans 13 residues. This CDR3 reads CAINRDWNNEQFF. The CDR3 coding sequence is TGTGCCATCAACCGGGACTGGAACAATGAGCAGTTCTTC.

The chain has TRBV9 and TRBJ2-7; 10 bases are shared with TRBD1. The CDR3 loop spans 15 amino acids. V trimming: 5 bases; J trimming: 1 base; junction bases outside the gene matches: 6. Germline values: CDR1 SGDLS, CDR2 YYNGEE. The CDR3 protein is CASSGGDRGSYEQYF. Here the CDR3 DNA reads TGTGCCAGCAGTGGAGGGGACAGGGGTTCCTACGAGCAGTACTTC.